The 30 T cell receptor beta chains below were found in one sample sequenced in a study of cytomegalovirus exposure and HLA in healthy donors (dated by TCRdb to about 2017). Libraries were built with the immunoSEQ multiplex PCR assay. For the multiplex PCR, a mixture combining 60 forward primers for TCR Vbeta segments and 13 reverse primers for TCR Jbeta segments was used. TCRdb took this table from immuneACCESS and kept in-frame rearrangements with V and J called. Such tables lack part of the clones; where checked against another copy, unresolved V genes explain under half of the gap, and the rest is unexplained. This sample gives approximately 130,000 clones in total; approximately 85% of them show up just once. Under 2% of the sample is taken by the ten largest. The sequencing input was PBMCs. The source is a boy between 10 and 17 years old in good health and CMV-seronegative.

The chain links TRBV30 to TRBJ1-2; 7 bases line up with TRBD1. The trim removed 0 bases at V and 5 bases at J, leaving 9 bases unmatched. Germline V gene lookup returns CDR1 GTSNPN and CDR2 SVGIG (reference sequence). This CDR3 region has 15 residues. Written as DNA, the CDR3 is TGTGCCTGGAGTGTAAGAGGACAGGCACCGTATGGCTACACCTTC. Translation gives CAWSVRGQAPYGYTF.

The rearrangement uses TRBV6-5 and TRBJ2-7, with D maybe TRBD2 (6 bases). Germline V gives CDR1 MNHEY, CDR2 SVGAGI. V was pared by 6 bases and J by 5 bases, with 20 bases between. This CDR3 region has 15 residues. The CDR3 DNA is TGTGCCAGCAGCGGACCGAGGTGGGGGGACGACGAGCAGTACTTC. As protein: CASSGPRWGDDEQYF.

The chain links TRBV7-9 to TRBJ2-1; TRBD2 matches 8 bases. The germline V gene has CDR1 SEHNR and CDR2 FQNEAQ (reference sequence). The CDR3 spans 19 residues. V lost 3 bases to trimming and J lost 0 bases; unmatched junction nucleotides: 13. The DNA of the CDR3 is TGTGCCAGCAGCTTCAATCCAAAACTAGCGGAGGCCTCCTACAATGAGCAGTTCTTC. Translating gives CASSFNPKLAEASYNEQFF.

CDR3 in amino acids: CASSQAVNTEAFF. The CDR3 nucleotides are TGCGCCAGCAGCCAAGCAGTGAACACTGAAGCTTTCTTT. The rearrangement links TRBV4-1 to TRBJ1-1; D is uncertain. With 1 base removed from V and 0 bases from J, the gap between germline ends came to 3 bases. This CDR3 is built from 13 residues. Germline assignment: CDR1 MGHRA and CDR2 YSYEKL.

V is TRBV15 and J is TRBJ1-1; 7 nucleotides match TRBD1. The CDR3 has 12 residues. Germline values: CDR1 LNHNV, CDR2 YYDKDF (reference sequence). V was clipped by 1 base and J by 7 bases; unmatched bases: 0. The CDR3 spells CATSRAGGEAFF. The CDR3 nucleotides are TGTGCCACCAGCAGAGCAGGGGGTGAAGCTTTCTTT.

The genes are TRBV9 and TRBJ2-1; D unresolved. CDR1 and CDR2 (germline): SGDLS, YYNGEE. CDR3 length: 10 amino acids. V gave up 3 bases and J gave up 8 bases, with 3 bases separating them. CDR3 loop: CASSGDEQFF. The DNA of the CDR3 is TGTGCCAGCAGCGGCGATGAGCAGTTCTTC.

This chain links TRBV4-2 with TRBJ1-1, with D unresolved. CDR3 length: 14 residues. Germline V gene sequence: CDR1 LGHNA, CDR2 YNFKEQ. V was shortened by 2 bases and J by 8 bases, with 15 bases between the two germline ends. The CDR3 sequence: CASSQSQFPPEAFF. Here the CDR3 DNA reads TGTGCCAGCAGCCAATCTCAGTTCCCTCCCGAAGCTTTCTTT.

V gene TRBV5-1 combines with J gene TRBJ2-7; TRBD1 might be the D (6 bases). This CDR3 spans 14 amino acids. Per the germline V gene, CDR1 is SGHRS and CDR2 is YFSETQ. Trimming left V 3 bases short and J 0 bases short, with 10 bases between. CDR3 loop: CASSSTGPSYEQYF. The CDR3 nucleotides read TGCGCCAGCAGCTCGACAGGCCCCTCCTACGAGCAGTACTTC.

The rearrangement uses TRBV5-6 and TRBJ2-7, with 7 bases fitting TRBD2. The CDR3 spans 14 residues. Trimming at V came to 0 bases and at J to 3 bases, leaving 3 bases not matched to a gene. The germline gives CDR1 SGHDT, CDR2 YYEEEE. CDR3 sequence (DNA): TGTGCCAGCAGCTTGGTGGCTAGCGGCTACGAGCAGTACTTC. Translation: CASSLVASGYEQYF.

V gene TRBV4-2 combines with J gene TRBJ2-3; the match to TRBD1 covers 7 bases. V lost 0 bases to trimming and J lost 7 bases; unmatched junction nucleotides: 7. CDR1 is LGHNA and CDR2 is YNFKEQ in the germline V gene. The CDR3 loop spans 15 amino acids. In nucleotides, the CDR3 is TGTGCCAGCAGCCAAGACTGGGGGACAGACCATACGCAGTATTTT. This sequence encodes CASSQDWGTDHTQYF.

The chain couples TRBV27 to TRBJ2-7; 11 bases line up with TRBD2. Germline loops: CDR1 MNHEY, CDR2 SMNVEV (reference sequence). Germline trimming cut 2 bases from V and 0 bases from J; bases unmatched to any gene: 3. The CDR3 totals 16 residues. The CDR3 sequence is CASSLRGTSGSYEQYF. The CDR3 DNA reads TGTGCCAGCAGTTTACGCGGGACTAGCGGCTCCTACGAGCAGTACTTC.

There are a few counts of this clone. This sequence joins TRBV5-6 and TRBJ1-5; D may be TRBD1 (5 bases). With 4 bases removed from V and 0 bases from J, the gap between germline ends came to 8 bases. The CDR3 length is 14 residues. Per the germline V gene, CDR1 is SGHDT and CDR2 is YYEEEE. In nucleotides, the CDR3 is TGTGCCAGCAGCCGGACAAATAGCAATCAGCCCCAGCATTTT. Its protein is CASSRTNSNQPQHF. Based on the CDR3 plus reference TRBV5-6 and TRBJ1-5, the full variable domain is DAGVTQSPTHLIKTRGQQVTLRCSPKSGHDTVSWYQQALGQGPQFIFQYYEEEERQRGNFPDRFSGHQFPNYSSELNVNALLLGDSALYLCASSRTNSNQPQHFGDGTRLSIL.

This clone was observed a single time. The chain recombines TRBV7-2 with TRBJ2-3; no firm D call. CDR3 length: 12 residues. CDR1 is SGHTA, CDR2 FQGNSA, per germline. V was trimmed by 1 base and J by 8 bases, leaving 7 bases between them. The CDR3: CASSLDIPTQYF. In DNA, the CDR3 is TGTGCCAGCAGCTTAGATATTCCTACGCAGTATTTT. The variable domain in full, completed from reference TRBV7-2 and TRBJ2-3, reads GAGVSQSPSNKVTEKGKDVELRCDPISGHTALYWYRQSLGQGLEFLIYFQGNSAPDKSGLPSDRFSAERTGGSVSTLTIQRTQQEDSAVYLCASSLDIPTQYFGPGTRLTVL.

This clone was seen a few times. The chain uses TRBV6-5 and TRBJ2-7; 9 bases agree with TRBD1. Per the germline V gene, CDR1 is MNHEY and CDR2 is SVGAGI. This CDR3 is built from 15 residues. The J segment lost 4 bases and the V segment lost 2 bases, leaving 6 bases of the junction unmatched. CDR3 sequence reads: CASSYRDRVQYEQYF. CDR3 DNA sequence: TGTGCCAGCAGTTACAGGGACAGGGTACAGTACGAGCAGTACTTC.

This sequence joins TRBV15 and TRBJ1-2, with 7 bases lining up with TRBD1. J was trimmed by 5 bases and V by 3 bases; bases with no gene match: 21. The CDR3 contains 19 residues. In germline, CDR1 is LNHNV, CDR2 YYDKDF (reference sequence). Here the CDR3 DNA reads TGTGCCACCAGCAGCTACCAAGGACGGGACAGCCCTTTTACTTATGGCTACACCTTC. Protein: CATSSYQGRDSPFTYGYTF.

This clone appeared once. The rearrangement joins TRBV28 to TRBJ2-1; TRBD2 is a possible D gene (5 bases). Trimming shortened V by 6 bases and J by 9 bases, and 18 bases separated the two germline ends. The CDR3 runs to 14 residues. Per the germline V gene, CDR1 is MDHEN and CDR2 is SYDVKM. The CDR3 sequence is CASSHLPGGGEQFF. As DNA, the CDR3 is TGTGCCAGCAGCCACCTGCCAGGAGGAGGTGAGCAGTTCTTC.

The chain joins TRBV5-6 to TRBJ2-7, with 7 bases identical to TRBD2. Trimming removed 0 bases from V and 4 bases from J; junction bases left unmatched: 10. The germline V gene encodes CDR1 SGHDT and CDR2 YYEEEE. The CDR3 contains 16 residues. DNA for the CDR3: TGTGCCAGCAGCTTGGAATTAGGGGACTACCGATACGAGCAGTACTTC. Translating gives CASSLELGDYRYEQYF. Full variable domain (outside the CDR3, taken from reference TRBV5-6 and TRBJ2-7): DAGVTQSPTHLIKTRGQQVTLRCSPKSGHDTVSWYQQALGQGPQFIFQYYEEEERQRGNFPDRFSGHQFPNYSSELNVNALLLGDSALYLCASSLELGDYRYEQYFGPGTRLTVT.

This sequence joins TRBV7-9 and TRBJ1-2; maybe TRBD1 (5 bases). The CDR3 totals 15 residues. V lost 6 bases and J 0 bases, leaving 14 bases between the germline ends. Germline CDR1 and CDR2: SEHNR and FQNEAQ (reference sequence). Here the CDR3 reads CASRGEGLANYGYTF. CDR3 DNA sequence: TGTGCCAGCAGGGGAGAGGGACTCGCTAACTATGGCTACACCTTC.

This clone has just one count. V gene TRBV6-6 combines with J gene TRBJ1-2; TRBD1 aligns across 8 bases. Germline V gene data show CDR1 as MNHNY and CDR2 as SVGAGI (reference sequence). CDR3 length: 15 amino acids. Trimming cost V 6 bases and J 5 bases; bases outside gene matches: 11. CDR3: CASSHSPRTGYGYTF. CDR3 coding DNA: TGTGCCAGCAGCCACTCACCCAGGACAGGGTATGGCTACACCTTC.

V usage is TRBV7-3 and J usage is TRBJ2-2; 15 bases are a match to TRBD2. CDR3 length: 18 amino acids. From germline, CDR1 is SGHTA and CDR2 FQGTGA. V dropped 3 bases and J dropped 4; count of bases not matched to a gene: 6. CDR3: CASSFVGLAGGITGELFF. As DNA, the CDR3 is TGTGCCAGCAGCTTTGTGGGACTAGCGGGAGGAATCACCGGGGAGCTGTTTTTT. Drawing the rest from reference TRBV7-3 and TRBJ2-2, the complete variable domain is GAGVSQTPSNKVTEKGKYVELRCDPISGHTALYWYRQSLGQGPEFLIYFQGTGAADDSGLPNDRFFAVRPEGSVSTLKIQRTERGDSAVYLCASSFVGLAGGITGELFFGEGSRLTVL.

This clone was recorded a few times. V usage is TRBV27 and J usage is TRBJ1-3; 8 nucleotides align to TRBD1. J was trimmed by 4 bases and V by 6 bases; bases with no gene match: 2. Germline V lookup: CDR1 MNHEY, CDR2 SMNVEV (reference sequence). The CDR3 is 13 residues long. CDR3 sequence reads: CASRRTGGNTIYF. The CDR3 nucleotides read TGTGCCAGCAGAAGGACAGGGGGAAACACCATATATTTT.

This clone was recorded only once. The gene calls are TRBV4-2 and TRBJ2-5; TRBD2 aligns across 9 bases. Germline CDR1 reads LGHNA; CDR2 reads YNFKEQ. The CDR3 totals 18 residues. V lost 4 bases and J lost 5; bases outside the gene matches: 17. The CDR3 loop is CASSLNERSGGLGETQYF. In DNA form, the CDR3 reads TGTGCCAGCAGCCTCAACGAAAGAAGCGGGGGGCTAGGGGAGACCCAGTACTTC.

The chain joins TRBV5-6 to TRBJ1-6, with unresolved D. The V gene lost 0 bases and the J gene lost 6 bases, with 10 bases spanning the gap. Germline V gene sequence: CDR1 SGHDT, CDR2 YYEEEE. The CDR3 totals 15 residues. The CDR3 protein is CASSLATEGNSPLHF. The CDR3 nucleotides read TGTGCCAGCAGCTTGGCGACGGAGGGTAATTCACCCCTCCACTTT.

J is TRBJ2-7 and V is TRBV18; D uncertain. The CDR3 extends over 14 amino acids. V gave up 2 bases and J gave up 2 bases, with 10 bases separating them. Germline V gives CDR1 KGHSH, CDR2 LQKENI. CDR3 loop: CASSPTAGTYEQYF. The CDR3 coding sequence is TGTGCCAGCTCACCAACAGCAGGCACCTACGAGCAGTACTTC.

V and J are TRBV5-1 and TRBJ1-2; D gene uncertain. Between the trimmed V and J ends, which lost 0 bases and 5 bases, there was a span of 8 bases. Germline assignment: CDR1 SGHRS and CDR2 YFSETQ. The CDR3 sequence is 13 residues long. CDR3 DNA sequence: TGCGCCAGCAGCTTGGGGGCCTTTTATGGCTACACCTTC. This encodes CASSLGAFYGYTF.

CDR3 sequence (DNA): TGTGCCAGCAGCCGGAGCGGACCCGGGGATGAAGCTTTCTTT. This translates into CASSRSGPGDEAFF. The V call is TRBV11-3, the J call TRBJ1-1, with D uncertain. The CDR3 contains 14 residues. V lost 5 bases and J lost 7, with 17 bases in between. In germline, CDR1 is SGHNT, CDR2 YENEEA.

The chain links TRBV5-4 to TRBJ1-3, with no clear D. Germline V gene data show CDR1 as SGHNT and CDR2 as YYREEE (reference sequence). The CDR3 totals 17 residues. V lost 0 bases, J lost 0 bases, and 13 bases lay in between. CDR3 sequence: CASSLDGSSHSGNTIYF. The CDR3 bases are TGTGCCAGCAGCTTGGACGGGTCCAGTCACTCTGGAAACACCATATATTTT.

The chain has TRBV4-3 and TRBJ2-1; TRBD2 is a possible D gene (7 bases). The CDR3 contains 13 residues. From germline, CDR1 is LGHNA and CDR2 YSLEER. Between the trimmed V and J ends, which lost 0 bases and 9 bases, there was a span of 9 bases. CDR3 amino acids: CASSQEGGAEQFF. The CDR3 nucleotides are TGCGCCAGCAGCCAAGAGGGGGGGGCTGAGCAGTTCTTC.

The chain couples TRBV27 to TRBJ2-7; 7 nucleotides match TRBD1. This CDR3 is 13 amino acids long. After removal of 6 bases from V and 2 bases from J, the junction contained 4 bases not matched to a gene. Germline CDR1 MNHEY, CDR2 SMNVEV (reference sequence). The CDR3 DNA follows: TGTGCCAGCAGCCCGGGACAGACCTACGAGCAGTACTTC. Translation gives CASSPGQTYEQYF.

The chain combines TRBV30 with TRBJ1-5; tentatively, D is TRBD1 (6 bases). The CDR3 has 13 residues. The germline V and J ends were trimmed by 8 bases and 4 bases, with 15 bases remaining between them. Germline CDR1 GTSNPN, CDR2 SVGIG (reference sequence). CDR3 nucleotides: TGTGCCCAATCCTCACAGGGTAATCAGCCCCAGCATTTT. This translates into CAQSSQGNQPQHF.